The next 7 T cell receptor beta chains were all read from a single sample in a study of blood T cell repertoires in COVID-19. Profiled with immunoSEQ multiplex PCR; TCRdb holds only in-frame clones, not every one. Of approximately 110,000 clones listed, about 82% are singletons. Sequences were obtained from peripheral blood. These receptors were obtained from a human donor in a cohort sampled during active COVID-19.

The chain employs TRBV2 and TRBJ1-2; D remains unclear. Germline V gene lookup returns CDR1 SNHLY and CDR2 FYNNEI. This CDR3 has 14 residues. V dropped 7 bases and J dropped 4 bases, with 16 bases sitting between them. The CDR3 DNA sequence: TGTGCCAGCACCGACTCCGGCAGAACCTATGGCTACACCTTC. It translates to CASTDSGRTYGYTF.

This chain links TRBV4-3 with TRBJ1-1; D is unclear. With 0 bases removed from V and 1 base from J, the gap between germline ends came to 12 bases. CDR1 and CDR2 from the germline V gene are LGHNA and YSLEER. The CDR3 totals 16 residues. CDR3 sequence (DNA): TGCGCCAGCAGCCAAGATTGGGCCAGCAAGAACACTGAAGCTTTCTTT. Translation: CASSQDWASKNTEAFF.

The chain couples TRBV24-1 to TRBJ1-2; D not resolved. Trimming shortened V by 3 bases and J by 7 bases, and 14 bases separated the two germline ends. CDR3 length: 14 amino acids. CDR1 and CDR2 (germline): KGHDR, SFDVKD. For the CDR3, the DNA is TGTGCCACCAGTGATCCTACCCGTGTGGTTGGCTACACCTTC. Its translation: CATSDPTRVVGYTF.

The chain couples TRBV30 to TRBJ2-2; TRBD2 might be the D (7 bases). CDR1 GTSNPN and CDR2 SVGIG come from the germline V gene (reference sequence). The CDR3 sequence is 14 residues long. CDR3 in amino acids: CALPRRGGSGELFF. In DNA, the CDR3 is TGTGCGCTCCCACGAAGGGGGGGCTCCGGGGAGCTGTTTTTT.

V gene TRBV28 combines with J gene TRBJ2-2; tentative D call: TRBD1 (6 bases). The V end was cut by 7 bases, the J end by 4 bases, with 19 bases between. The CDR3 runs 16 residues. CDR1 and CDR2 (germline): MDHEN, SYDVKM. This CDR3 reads CASTTATGKSTGELFF. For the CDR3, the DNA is TGTGCCAGCACAACGGCTACAGGGAAGAGCACCGGGGAGCTGTTTTTT.

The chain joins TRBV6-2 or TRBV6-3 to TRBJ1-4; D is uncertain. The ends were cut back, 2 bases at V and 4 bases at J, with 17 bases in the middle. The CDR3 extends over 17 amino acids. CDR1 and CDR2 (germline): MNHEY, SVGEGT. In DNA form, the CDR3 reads TGTGCCAGCAGTTACACCCCCGAGAGGATTTTTAATGAAAAACTGTTTTTT. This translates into CASSYTPERIFNEKLFF.

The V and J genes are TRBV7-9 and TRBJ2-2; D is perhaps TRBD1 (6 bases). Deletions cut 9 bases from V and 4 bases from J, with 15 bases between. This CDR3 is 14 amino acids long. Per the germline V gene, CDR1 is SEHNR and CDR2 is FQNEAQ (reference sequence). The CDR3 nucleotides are TGTGCCAGTACGCCGAACAGGGCCACCGGGGAGCTGTTTTTT. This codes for CASTPNRATGELFF.